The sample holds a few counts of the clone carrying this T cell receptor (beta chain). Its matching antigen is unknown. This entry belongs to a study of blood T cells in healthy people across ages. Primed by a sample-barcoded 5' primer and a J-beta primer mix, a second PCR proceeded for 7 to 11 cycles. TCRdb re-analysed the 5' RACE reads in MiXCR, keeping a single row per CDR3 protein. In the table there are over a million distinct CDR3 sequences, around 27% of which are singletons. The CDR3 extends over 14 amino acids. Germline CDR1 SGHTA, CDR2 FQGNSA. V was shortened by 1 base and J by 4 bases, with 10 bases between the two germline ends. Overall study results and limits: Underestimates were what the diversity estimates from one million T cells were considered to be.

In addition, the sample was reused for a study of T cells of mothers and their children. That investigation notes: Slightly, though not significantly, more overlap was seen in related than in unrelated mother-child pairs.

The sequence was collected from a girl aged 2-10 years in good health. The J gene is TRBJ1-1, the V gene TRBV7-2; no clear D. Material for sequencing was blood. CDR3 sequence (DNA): TGTGCCAGCAGCTTAGTCACTGGCCCCACTGAAGCTTTCTTT. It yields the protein CASSLVTGPTEAFF.